This TCR beta chain is from a study of CD8+ T cells in alopecia areata. In the study overall: Once tofacitinib had been taken for 6 to 18 months, 6 months off drug followed. Study conclusions and caveats: Lesional scalp displayed greater clonality than normal scalp, most notably in alopecia totalis/universalis.

In its sample, this clone was seen once. Antigen: not known. Extracted RNA was reverse transcribed, and the resulting cDNA served as sequencing template. Clones were sequenced by immunoSEQ multiplex PCR, and TCRdb holds only the in-frame ones, with some missing. This table has 150,000 to 200,000 clones, roughly half appearing once. Treatment of the sample: oral pan-JAK inhibitor, 5-10 mg twice daily. Germline lookup yields CDR1 SGHAT and CDR2 FQNNGV. The CDR3 is made up of 16 amino acids. With 2 bases removed from V and 2 bases from J, the gap between germline ends came to 16 bases. The receptor was derived from a human donor with alopecia areata. Source: CD8+ T cells sorted from blood, taken between weeks 51 and 54, from a patient treated with tofacitinib. The chain couples TRBV11-2 to TRBJ2-7; D is perhaps TRBD2 (5 bases). CDR3 loop: CASSLRRTGLTYEQYF. The DNA for the CDR3 is TGTGCCAGCAGCTTAAGGCGAACGGGGTTAACCTACGAGCAGTACTTC.